One and the same sample provided the 16 T cell receptor beta chains below, sequenced in a study of T cells in women clearing cervical HPV infection. Produced via immunoSEQ multiplex PCR; TCRdb's table is partial and in-frame only. The ten most abundant clones cover around 9.3% of a sample with tens of thousands of clones. The sequencing sample was made of blood buffy coat. These receptors came from a woman between 18 and 70 years old with a cervical HPV16 infection that either progressed to CIN3+ or cleared (not recorded which).

Notes on this clone: The DNA ends 3 residues before the CDR3 does, and the rest of the CDR3 is filled in from the germline J gene. V usage is TRBV6-2 or TRBV6-3 and J usage is TRBJ1-2; no clear D. CDR1 and CDR2 (germline): MNHEY, SVGEGT. The CDR3 contains 16 residues. CDR3 loop: CASSYFPDMVRRGYTF. The DNA read from the CDR3 is TGTGCCAGCAGTTACTTCCCAGATATGGTCCGGCGGGGC.

A word on this clone: The CDR3 is cut off 3 residues early in the read; its end comes from the germline J gene. V usage is TRBV6-1 and J usage is TRBJ1-2; 8 bases align to TRBD1. The length of the CDR3 is 17 residues. Germline V gene data show CDR1 as MNHNS and CDR2 as SASEGT. V lost 1 base and J lost 6; bases outside the gene matches: 13. This chain's CDR3 is CASSEGQGLGYSHGYTF. Partial CDR3 DNA: TGTGCCAGCAGTGAAGGACAGGGGCTAGGCTACTCGCATGGC.

Comments on this clone: Read coverage stops 3 residues before the CDR3 terminus; the germline J gene supplies the remainder. J is TRBJ2-5 and V is TRBV6-1; D unresolved. From germline, CDR1 is MNHNS and CDR2 SASEGT. Trimming took 2 bases from V and 5 from J, leaving 3 bases between them. The CDR3 covers 11 residues. CDR3 residues: CASSERETQYF. Incomplete CDR3 DNA: TGTGCCAGCAGTGAAAGGGAGACC.

On this clone itself: The DNA ends 3 residues before the CDR3 does, and the rest of the CDR3 is filled in from the germline J gene. The gene calls are TRBV2 and TRBJ2-6; perhaps TRBD1 as D (6 bases). The CDR3 sequence is 18 residues long. From germline, CDR1 is SNHLY and CDR2 FYNNEI. V lost 2 bases and J lost 1, with 15 bases in between. The sequenced CDR3 bases are TGTGCCAGCAGTGAAAGAGGGACAAGCCTTTCTGGGGCCAACGTC. This codes for CASSERGTSLSGANV. In full, the CDR3 is CASSERGTSLSGANVLTF.

In the case of this clone: The read finishes 3 residues shy of the CDR3 end, and the germline J gene is used to complete it. The J gene is TRBJ2-3, the V gene TRBV7-6, with a possible D match to TRBD2 (6 bases). This CDR3 region has 14 residues. The V and J ends lost 5 bases and 4 bases respectively, with 13 bases between them. CDR1 is SGHVS, CDR2 FNYEAQ, per germline. The CDR3 DNA, read in part, is TGTGCCAGCAGCGAACTGGCGGGGTCAGATACG. Translating it yields CASSELAGSDT. The whole CDR3 sequence reads CASSELAGSDTQYF.

As regards this clone: Read data end 3 residues before the CDR3 end; the end is taken from the germline J gene. V gene TRBV7-3 combines with J gene TRBJ2-1; a weak D match, TRBD2 (6 bases). The CDR3 contains 16 residues. Germline V gene sequence: CDR1 SGHTA, CDR2 FQGTGA. The V and J ends lost 2 bases and 0 bases respectively, with 11 bases between them. CDR3 DNA, as far as it was read: TGTGCCAGCAGCTTAGTCCCGCGGGACTCCTACAATGAG. This encodes CASSLVPRDSYNE. The CDR3 in full is CASSLVPRDSYNEQFF.

Concerning this clone: The missing CDR3 end, 3 residues past where the read stops, is filled in from the germline J gene. V usage is TRBV10-3 and J usage is TRBJ2-7, with 9 bases identical to TRBD1. Germline lookup yields CDR1 ENHRY and CDR2 SYGVKD. CDR3 length: 14 residues. Trimming took 3 bases from V and 5 from J; bases not matched to a gene: 5. The CDR3 protein is CAISDWTGDNEQYF. The CDR3 bases that were read are TGTGCCATCAGTGATTGGACAGGGGATAACGAG.

This chain's CDR3 is CASRLSGESYNEQFF. The part of the CDR3 DNA that was read is TGTGCCAGCAGGCTGAGCGGGGAGTCCTACAATGAG. This sequence joins TRBV5-6 and TRBJ2-1; 7 bases fit TRBD2. Sequencing ends 3 residues short of the CDR3 end; the germline J gene provides the rest. V shed 5 bases, J shed 1 base, and the junction held 6 bases outside the gene matches. This CDR3 contains 15 residues. Germline V CDR1 and CDR2: SGHDT, YYEEEE.

As concerns this clone: The DNA ends 3 residues before the CDR3 does, and the rest of the CDR3 is filled in from the germline J gene. J is TRBJ2-7 and V is TRBV18, with TRBD2 matching over 7 bases. CDR3 length: 12 amino acids. Unmatched junction bases numbered 1, after V lost 8 bases and J lost 0 bases. Germline CDR1 is KGHSH and CDR2 is LQKENI. The sequenced CDR3 bases are TGTGCCAGCGGGGGGGGCTCCTACGAG. Protein product: CASGGGSYE. The entire CDR3 protein reads CASGGGSYEQYF.

To note about this clone: The missing CDR3 end, 3 residues past where the read stops, is filled in from the germline J gene. The chain recombines TRBV29-1 with TRBJ2-5, with 8 bases identical to TRBD1. Per the germline V gene, CDR1 is SQVTM and CDR2 is ANQGSEA. The V gene end was trimmed by 3 bases and the J gene end by 5 bases; junction bases not matched to a gene: 5. The CDR3 has 13 amino acids. This chain's CDR3 is CSVEETGVETQYF. The covered CDR3 bases are TGCAGCGTTGAGGAGACAGGGGTCGAGACC.

Worth noting for this clone: The DNA ends 3 residues before the CDR3 does, and the rest of the CDR3 is filled in from the germline J gene. The genes are TRBV10-1 and TRBJ1-3, with D unresolved. CDR3 size: 13 residues. Trimming stripped 5 bases from V and 0 bases from J, with 5 bases between. CDR1 WNHNN and CDR2 SYGVQD come from the germline V gene (reference sequence). CDR3 loop: CASSQDSGNTIYF. CDR3 DNA, as far as it was read: TGCGCCAGCAGTCAGGACTCTGGAAACACC.

On this clone itself: Read coverage stops 3 residues before the CDR3 terminus; the germline J gene supplies the remainder. The chain combines TRBV7-8 with TRBJ2-2; 10 bases agree with TRBD1. Trimming at V came to 4 bases and at J to 7 bases, leaving 9 bases not matched to a gene. The CDR3 is 16 amino acids. The V gene's germline CDR1 is SGHVS and CDR2 FQNEAQ. CDR3 bases read: TGTGCCAGCAGCTGGCCCGGGACAGGGGTCAACGGGGAG. Translated: CASSWPGTGVNGE. The full CDR3 protein is CASSWPGTGVNGELFF.

Worth noting for this clone: The observed sequence ends 3 residues before the CDR3 terminus, with the missing tail filled in from the germline J gene. The chain links TRBV15 to TRBJ2-1, with 7 bases matching TRBD2. CDR1 is LNHNV, CDR2 YYDKDF, per germline (reference sequence). The CDR3 is made up of 14 amino acids. Trimming took 3 bases from V and 9 from J; bases not matched to a gene: 8. This CDR3 reads CATSRAGVGIEQFF. The sequenced part of the CDR3 DNA is TGTGCCACCAGCAGGGCGGGAGTCGGCATTGAG.

Turning to this clone: Sequencing ends 3 residues short of the CDR3 end; the germline J gene provides the rest. The V and J genes are TRBV5-1 and TRBJ2-7, with D perhaps TRBD1 (5 bases). Germline V lookup: CDR1 SGHRS, CDR2 YFSETQ. Trimming cost V 1 base and J 0 bases, with 8 bases left between them. The CDR3 has 14 amino acids. CDR3 bases read: TGCGCCAGCAGCTTGTATGACAGCTCCTACGAG. Amino acids: CASSLYDSSYE. The whole CDR3 reads CASSLYDSSYEQYF.

About this clone itself: The CDR3 goes on 3 residues after the read ends, and that part is filled in from the germline J gene. The genes are TRBV19 and TRBJ2-3, with D possibly being TRBD1 (6 bases). This CDR3 contains 15 residues. Germline CDR1 reads LNHDA; CDR2 reads SQIVND (reference sequence). The CDR3 loop reads CASIGFAGDNQPQYF. Partial CDR3 DNA: TGTGCCAGTATCGGGTTCGCAGGGGACAATCAGCCG.

As for this clone: The read finishes 3 residues shy of the CDR3 end, and the germline J gene is used to complete it. The chain joins TRBV20-1 to TRBJ2-3, with 8 bases fitting TRBD1. V trimming: 4 bases; J trimming: 3 bases; junction bases outside the gene matches: 12. The germline V gene encodes CDR1 DFQATT and CDR2 SNEGSKA (reference sequence). The CDR3 extends over 16 amino acids. The covered CDR3 bases are TGCAGTGCTAAACGACAGGGGAGGACGTGGACAGATACG. Its translation: CSAKRQGRTWTDT. The entire CDR3 is CSAKRQGRTWTDTQYF.